This TCR beta chain was recorded in a study of blood T cells in healthy people across ages. As regards this clonotype: Its specificity is not known.

Trimming took 3 bases from V and 6 from J; bases not matched to a gene: 1. CDR1 LGHDT and CDR2 YNNKEL come from the germline V gene (reference sequence). The CDR3 is made up of 14 amino acids. Every donor contributed around 10 milliliters of peripheral blood by blood draw. Samples each had at least 6 micrograms of total RNA extracted. Study-level findings and limits: Strong correlation linked observed beta diversity and percent naive T cells.

It was with a sample-barcoded 5' primer and a J-beta primer mix that a second PCR of roughly 6 to 11 cycles was run. CDR3-containing paired-end reads numbering at least 2.5 million came from each sample. TCRdb reprocessed the 5' RACE reads via MiXCR and lists one record per CDR3 protein. The sample lists 1.5 million to 2 million distinct CDR3 sequences, roughly 28% occurring once. Sequencing was performed on blood. The TCR sequence derives from a woman aged 30 to 39 in good health. The chain links TRBV3-1 to TRBJ2-2, with 10 bases lining up with TRBD2. The CDR3 DNA reads TGTGCCAGCAGCCAGGGACTAGCGTCCGGGGAGCTGTTTTTT. It yields the protein CASSQGLASGELFF.